The 4 T cell receptor beta chains given below trace back to one sample, sequenced in a study of blood T cells in healthy people across ages. Using a J-beta primer mix together with a sample-barcoded 5' primer, a second PCR was run for roughly 6 to 12 cycles. TCRdb recomputed calls from the 5' RACE reads with MiXCR, one row per CDR3 protein. The sample lists 600,000 to 650,000 distinct CDR3 sequences, roughly 58% seen once, with over 30% in the top ten. Material for sequencing was blood. The source of these receptors is a man aged 55 to 70 in good health.

The CDR3 DNA is TGTGCCAGCAGGGGGTGGAACAGGCTGGGGGAGCAGTTCTTC. It encodes CASRGWNRLGEQFF. The rearrangement uses TRBV7-2 and TRBJ2-1; tentatively, D is TRBD1 (5 bases). V was pared by 6 bases and J by 10 bases, with 19 bases between. Looked up from germline, CDR1 is SGHTA and CDR2 is FQGNSA. The length of the CDR3 is 14 residues. Together with reference TRBV7-2 and TRBJ2-1, the CDR3 gives the full variable domain: GAGVSQSPSNKVTEKGKDVELRCDPISGHTALYWYRQSLGQGLEFLIYFQGNSAPDKSGLPSDRFSAERTGGSVSTLTIQRTQQEDSAVYLCASRGWNRLGEQFFGPGTRLTVL.

The chain joins TRBV9 to TRBJ1-5; possibly TRBD1 for D (6 bases). The CDR3 sequence is 16 residues long. The germline CDR1 and CDR2 sequences are SGDLS and YYNGEE. V shed 2 bases and J shed 8 bases, with 20 bases lying between them. The CDR3 is CASSVGIGGPGEPQHF. The CDR3 coding sequence is TGTGCCAGCAGCGTCGGAATCGGGGGGCCCGGGGAGCCCCAGCATTTT.

The genes are TRBV3-1 and TRBJ2-1; D possibly uses TRBD1 or TRBD2 (5 bases each). Trimming left V 3 bases short and J 0 bases short, with 9 bases between. Germline V gene sequence: CDR1 LGHDT, CDR2 YNNKEL (reference sequence). This CDR3 spans 15 amino acids. The CDR3 region has the DNA TGTGCCAGCAGCCAGGGACGATACTCCTACAATGAGCAGTTCTTC. Translated: CASSQGRYSYNEQFF.

The chain joins TRBV6-5 to TRBJ1-1; D is possibly TRBD1 (6 bases). V was clipped by 8 bases and J by 5 bases, with 15 bases between them. This CDR3 has 13 residues. Per the germline V gene, CDR1 is MNHEY and CDR2 is SVGAGI. CDR3: CASATGRRTEAFF. CDR3 nucleotides: TGTGCCAGCGCGACAGGCAGGAGGACTGAAGCTTTCTTT.